The entry that follows covers one TCR beta chain sequence. The CDR3 has 15 residues. Per the germline V gene, CDR1 is MNHEY and CDR2 is SVGEGT. V shed 5 bases, J shed 2 bases, and the junction held 6 bases outside the gene matches. The sample originates from a study of T cell responses to AZD1222 COVID-19 vaccine. Produced via immunoSEQ multiplex PCR; TCRdb's table is partial and in-frame only. The profile shows around 130,000 clones, about nine tenths of them singletons. This sequence was found in an adult who received the AZD1222 COVID-19 vaccine. The gene calls are TRBV6-2 or TRBV6-3 and TRBJ1-3, with TRBD1 identical over 7 bases. The source material was peripheral blood, sampled 28 days after the second AZD1222 dose. CDR3 DNA: TGTGCCAGCAGTGCGACAGGGCGCACTGGAAACACCATATATTTT. As protein: CASSATGRTGNTIYF.